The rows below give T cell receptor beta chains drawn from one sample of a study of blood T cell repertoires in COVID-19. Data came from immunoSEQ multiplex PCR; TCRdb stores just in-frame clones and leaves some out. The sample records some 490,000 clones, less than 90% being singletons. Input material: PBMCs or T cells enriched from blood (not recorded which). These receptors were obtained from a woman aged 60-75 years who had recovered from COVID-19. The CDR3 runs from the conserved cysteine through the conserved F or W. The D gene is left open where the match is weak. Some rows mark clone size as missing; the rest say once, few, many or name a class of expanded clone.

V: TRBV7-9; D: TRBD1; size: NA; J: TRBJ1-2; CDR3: CASSIGQGGYGYTF; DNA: TGTGCCAGCAGCATCGGACAGGGCGGATATGGCTACACCTTC
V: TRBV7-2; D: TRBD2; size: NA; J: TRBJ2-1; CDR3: CASSILAGGLGAQFF; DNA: TGTGCCAGCAGCATACTAGCGGGGGGCCTAGGGGCGCAGTTCTTC
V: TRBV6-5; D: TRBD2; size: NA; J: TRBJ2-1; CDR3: CASVYAGGMEQFF; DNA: TGTGCCAGCGTTTACGCGGGGGGCATGGAGCAGTTCTTC
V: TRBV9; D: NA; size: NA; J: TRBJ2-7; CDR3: CASSQSPTGMGGEQYF; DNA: TGTGCCAGCAGCCAGAGCCCGACAGGGATGGGGGGCGAGCAGTACTTC
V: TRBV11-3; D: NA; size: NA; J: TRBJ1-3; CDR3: CASSLEGGRRGNTIYF; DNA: TGTGCCAGCAGCTTAGAAGGGGGTCGTCGTGGAAACACCATATATTTT
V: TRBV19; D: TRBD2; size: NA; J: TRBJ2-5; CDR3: CASSPWEGYQETQYF; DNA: TGTGCCAGTAGCCCCTGGGAGGGGTACCAAGAGACCCAGTACTTC
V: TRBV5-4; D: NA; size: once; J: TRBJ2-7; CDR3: CASSPDTFLDEQYF; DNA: TGTGCCAGCAGCCCCGACACCTTTTTGGACGAGCAGTACTTC
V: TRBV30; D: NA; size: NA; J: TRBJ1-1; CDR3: CACSGAGNTEAFF; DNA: TGTGCCTGTTCAGGGGCCGGGAACACTGAAGCTTTCTTT
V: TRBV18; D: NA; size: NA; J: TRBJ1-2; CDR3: CASSPVQTGINGYTF; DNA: TGTGCCAGCTCACCTGTCCAAACAGGGATTAATGGCTACACCTTC
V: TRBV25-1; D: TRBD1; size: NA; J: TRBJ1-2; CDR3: CASTRGTGGNYGYTF; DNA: TGTGCCAGCACCCGGGGGACAGGGGGGAACTATGGCTACACCTTC
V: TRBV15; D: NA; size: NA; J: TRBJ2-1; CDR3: CATSRDHSPVRQFF; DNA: TGTGCCACCAGCAGAGATCACTCCCCTGTACGGCAGTTCTTC
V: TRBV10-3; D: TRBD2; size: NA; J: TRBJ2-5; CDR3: CAISERASGGLETQYF; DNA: TGTGCCATCAGTGAACGTGCTAGCGGGGGGTTGGAGACCCAGTACTTC
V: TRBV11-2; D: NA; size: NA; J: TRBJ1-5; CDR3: CASSSPDSSHSNQPQHF; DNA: TGTGCCAGCAGCTCCCCGGACAGTTCCCATAGCAATCAGCCCCAGCATTTT
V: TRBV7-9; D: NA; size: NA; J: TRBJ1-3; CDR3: CASSLVQGAGNTIYF; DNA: TGTGCCAGCAGCTTAGTACAGGGTGCTGGAAACACCATATATTTT
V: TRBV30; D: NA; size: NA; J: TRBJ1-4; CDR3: CAWSGRGNVEKLFF; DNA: TGTGCCTGGAGCGGGAGAGGAAATGTTGAAAAACTGTTTTTT
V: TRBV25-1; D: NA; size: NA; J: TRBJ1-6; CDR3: CASSDHAPQVKGFHF; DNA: TGTGCCAGCAGTGACCATGCCCCACAGGTTAAAGGGTTCCACTTT
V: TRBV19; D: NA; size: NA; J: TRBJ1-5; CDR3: CASSTWADSNQPQHF; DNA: TGTGCCAGTAGTACTTGGGCAGATAGCAATCAGCCCCAGCATTTT
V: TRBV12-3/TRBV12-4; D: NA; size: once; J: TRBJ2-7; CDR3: CASSFGGYEQYF; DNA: TGTGCCAGCAGTTTCGGGGGATACGAGCAGTACTTC
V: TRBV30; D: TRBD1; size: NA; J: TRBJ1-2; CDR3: CAWSRWGTGSGNGYTF; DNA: TGTGCCTGGAGCCGATGGGGGACAGGATCGGGAAATGGCTACACCTTC
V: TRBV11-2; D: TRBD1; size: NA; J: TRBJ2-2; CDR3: CASSLDRWGQINTGELFF; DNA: TGTGCCAGCAGCTTAGATCGATGGGGACAGATAAACACCGGGGAGCTGTTTTTT
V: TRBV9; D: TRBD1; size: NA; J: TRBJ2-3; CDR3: CASSVAGQGLDTQYF; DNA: TGTGCCAGCAGCGTAGCGGGACAGGGATTGGATACGCAGTATTTT
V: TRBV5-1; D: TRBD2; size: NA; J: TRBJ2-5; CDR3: CASSRTSGGRQETQYF; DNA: TGCGCCAGCAGCAGGACTAGCGGGGGGCGCCAAGAGACCCAGTACTTC
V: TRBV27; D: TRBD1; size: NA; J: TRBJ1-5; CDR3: CASSPQGLTGYSNQPQHF; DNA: TGTGCCAGCAGCCCCCAGGGGTTGACAGGGTATAGCAATCAGCCCCAGCATTTT
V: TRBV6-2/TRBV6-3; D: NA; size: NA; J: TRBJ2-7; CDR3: CASSVLGQLYEQYF; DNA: TGTGCCAGCAGTGTCCTTGGACAGCTCTACGAGCAGTACTTC
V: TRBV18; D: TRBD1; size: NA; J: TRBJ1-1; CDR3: CASSLPGTGKPEAFF; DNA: TGTGCCAGCTCACTACCCGGGACAGGGAAGCCTGAAGCTTTCTTT
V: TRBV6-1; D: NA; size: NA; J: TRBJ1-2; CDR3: CASSEAGRGEDYGYTF; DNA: TGTGCCAGCAGTGAAGCTGGCAGGGGTGAGGACTATGGCTACACCTTC
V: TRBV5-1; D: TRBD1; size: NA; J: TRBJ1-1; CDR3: CASSLWGQGWAFF; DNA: TGCGCCAGCAGCTTGTGGGGACAGGGTTGGGCTTTCTTT
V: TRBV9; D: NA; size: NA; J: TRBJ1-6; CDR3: CASSQLVDSPLHF; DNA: TGTGCCAGCAGTCAGTTGGTGGATTCACCCCTCCACTTT
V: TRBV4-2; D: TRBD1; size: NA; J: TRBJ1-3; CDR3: CASSQETQTGVAGNTIYF; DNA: TGTGCCAGCAGCCAAGAAACGCAGACAGGGGTCGCTGGAAACACCATATATTTT
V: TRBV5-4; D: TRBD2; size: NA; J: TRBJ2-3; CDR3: CASSLGSGGGNTDTQYF; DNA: TGTGCCAGCAGCTTGGGGTCGGGCGGGGGAAACACAGATACGCAGTATTTT
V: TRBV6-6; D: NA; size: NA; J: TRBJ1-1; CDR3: CASSYSGGPRAFF; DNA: TGTGCCAGCAGTTACTCGGGGGGGCCTAGGGCTTTCTTT
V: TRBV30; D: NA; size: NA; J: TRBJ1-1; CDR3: CAWRPVVWNTEAFF; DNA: TGTGCCTGGAGGCCGGTCGTGTGGAACACTGAAGCTTTCTTT
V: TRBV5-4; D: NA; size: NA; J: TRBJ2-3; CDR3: CASSPPGVKGDTQYF; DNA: TGTGCCAGCAGCCCCCCGGGGGTGAAGGGGGATACGCAGTATTTT
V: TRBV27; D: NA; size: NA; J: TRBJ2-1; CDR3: CASSLSPPAYNEQFF; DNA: TGTGCCAGCAGTTTATCCCCTCCGGCCTACAATGAGCAGTTCTTC
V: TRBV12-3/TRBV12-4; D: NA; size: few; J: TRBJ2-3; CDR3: CASSLGYTDTQYF; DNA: TGTGCCAGCAGTTTAGGTTACACAGATACGCAGTATTTT
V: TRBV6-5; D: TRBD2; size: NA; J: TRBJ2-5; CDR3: CASSYSMGRGGETQYF; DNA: TGTGCCAGCAGTTACTCGATGGGAAGGGGAGGGGAGACCCAGTACTTC
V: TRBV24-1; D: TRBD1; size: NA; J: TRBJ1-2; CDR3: CATSDLKQGAYTF; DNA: TGTGCCACCAGTGATTTAAAACAGGGGGCCTACACCTTC
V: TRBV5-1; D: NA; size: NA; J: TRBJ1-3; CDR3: CASSSEPGNTIYF; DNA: TGCGCCAGCAGCTCAGAACCTGGAAACACCATATATTTT
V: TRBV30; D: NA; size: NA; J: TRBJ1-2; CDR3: CAAAKGSSYGYTF; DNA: TGTGCTGCGGCCAAGGGGTCCAGCTATGGCTACACCTTC
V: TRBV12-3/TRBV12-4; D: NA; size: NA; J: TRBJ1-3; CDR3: CASSSRGNTIYF; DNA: TGTGCCAGCAGTAGCCGAGGAAACACCATATATTTT
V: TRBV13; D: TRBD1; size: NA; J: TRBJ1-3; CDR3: CASSSDRGIGNTIYF; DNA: TGTGCCAGCAGCTCCGACAGGGGGATTGGAAACACCATATATTTT
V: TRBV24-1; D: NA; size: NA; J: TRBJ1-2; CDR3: CATSDEAFYGYTF; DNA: TGTGCCACCAGTGACGAGGCCTTCTATGGCTACACCTTC
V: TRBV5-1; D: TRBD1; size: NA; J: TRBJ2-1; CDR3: CASSLVAGQGNNEQFF; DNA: TGCGCCAGCAGCTTGGTTGCCGGACAGGGCAACAATGAGCAGTTCTTC
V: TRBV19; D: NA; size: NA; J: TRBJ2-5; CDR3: CASREQGRQETQYF; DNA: TGTGCCAGTAGGGAACAGGGTAGGCAAGAGACCCAGTACTTC
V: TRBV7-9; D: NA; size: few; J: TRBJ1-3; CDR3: CASSLEQGNTIYF; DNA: TGTGCCAGCAGCTTAGAACAGGGAAACACCATATATTTT
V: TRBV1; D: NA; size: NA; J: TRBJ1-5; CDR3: CTRGSGGSPADSNQPQHF; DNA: TGCACCAGAGGGTCTGGGGGCAGCCCGGCCGATAGCAATCAGCCCCAGCATTTT